The 9 T cell receptor beta chains listed next were all sequenced from one sample in a study of long-term antiretroviral therapy in people with HIV (dated by TCRdb to between 2021 and 2024). The immunoSEQ hsTCRB v3.0 assay was used at survey level resolution to sequence the TRB variable region. The clones in this table, taken by TCRdb from immuneACCESS, are in-frame only. Not every clone is retained; where verified, under half of the shortfall comes from an unresolved V gene, and the cause of the rest is unknown. The sample table shows about 33,000 clones, and about 80% are seen once. Roughly 7.2% of the sample belongs to the ten largest clones. The source was unsorted PBMCs, collected 2 years after starting antiretroviral therapy. These receptor sequences come from a woman in her forties or fifties with HIV.

J is TRBJ2-2 and V is TRBV30; TRBD1 or TRBD2 may be the D gene (6 bases each). V was shortened by 3 bases and J by 4 bases, with 12 bases between the two germline ends. The CDR3 is 14 residues long. Germline values: CDR1 GTSNPN, CDR2 SVGIG (reference sequence). The CDR3 coding sequence is TGTGCCTGGAGACCGGGGGCGATCACCGGGGAGCTGTTTTTT. Residues: CAWRPGAITGELFF.

The J gene is TRBJ1-3, the V gene TRBV4-1; D gene ambiguous. The V gene's germline CDR1 is MGHRA and CDR2 YSYEKL. V was trimmed by 4 bases and J by 1 base, leaving 11 bases between them. The CDR3 totals 15 residues. CDR3 loop: CASSPLHLSGNTIYF. In DNA, the CDR3 is TGCGCCAGCAGCCCACTCCATTTATCTGGAAACACCATATATTTT.

The gene calls are TRBV2 and TRBJ2-5, with 7 nucleotides matching TRBD2. The CDR3 covers 15 residues. Trimming cost V 5 bases and J 4 bases; bases outside gene matches: 10. Looked up from germline, CDR1 is SNHLY and CDR2 is FYNNEI. The CDR3 nucleotides are TGTGCCAGCAGTTATGAGGGAGGGAGTAGAGAGACCCAGTACTTC. It codes for CASSYEGGSRETQYF.

A note on this clone: The sample has other DNA sequences that encode this CDR3 too. The chain joins TRBV2 to TRBJ2-2; TRBD1 agrees at 8 bases. With 1 base clipped from V and 6 bases from J, the junction kept 1 base outside the gene matches. The CDR3 covers 14 residues. The V gene's germline CDR1 is SNHLY and CDR2 FYNNEI. CDR3 loop: CASSEGQGPGELFF. CDR3 sequence (DNA): TGTGCCAGCAGTGAAGGACAGGGGCCCGGGGAGCTGTTTTTT. The whole variable domain, remainder taken from reference TRBV2 and TRBJ2-2, is EPEVTQTPSHQVTQMGQEVILRCVPISNHLYFYWYRQILGQKVEFLVSFYNNEISEKSEIFDDQFSVERPDGSNFTLKIRSTKLEDSAMYFCASSEGQGPGELFFGEGSRLTVL.

V is TRBV21-1 and J is TRBJ2-7; the table's D call of TRBD2 was not tested on the DNA. TRBV21-1 represents a pseudogene. The CDR3 loop spans 16 amino acids. The CDR3 DNA reads as TGTGCCAGCAGCAAAGGGACTAGCGGCAACTCCTACGAGCAGTACTTC. Translating gives CASSKGTSGNSYEQYF.

The chain carries TRBV27 and TRBJ1-6; 9 positions match TRBD1. There are 15 residues in the CDR3. V shed 0 bases, J shed 7 bases, and the junction held 1 base outside the gene matches. Germline loops: CDR1 MNHEY, CDR2 SMNVEV (reference sequence). In DNA, the CDR3 is TGTGCCAGCAGTTTATCCGGGACAGGGAATTCACCCCTCCACTTT. This encodes CASSLSGTGNSPLHF.

CDR3 loop: CASSQDKESLSYEQYF. Written as DNA, the CDR3 is TGCGCCAGCAGCCAAGATAAAGAGTCCCTCTCCTACGAGCAGTACTTC. The chain joins TRBV4-1 to TRBJ2-7; no clear D gene. CDR3 length: 16 amino acids. Per germline, CDR1 MGHRA and CDR2 YSYEKL. The V and J ends lost 0 bases and 0 bases respectively, with 12 bases between them.

Only one count was recorded for this clone. CDR3 sequence (DNA): TGTGCCAGCAGCCAAGAAGGCAGCGTTAAAAACATTCAGTACTTC. This encodes CASSQEGSVKNIQYF. This sequence joins TRBV14 and TRBJ2-4; the D is unclear. The CDR3 sequence is 15 residues long. The V end lost 0 bases, the J end lost 4 bases, and 10 bases lay between the germline ends. The germline CDR1 and CDR2 sequences are SGHDN and FVKESK.

V gene TRBV29-1 combines with J gene TRBJ2-3, with D unclear. CDR1 and CDR2 (germline): SQVTM, ANQGSEA. The CDR3 sequence is 10 residues long. The V end was cut by 8 bases, the J end by 5 bases, with 8 bases between. CDR3 DNA: TGCAGCACCCGTCTAGATACGCAGTATTTT. Encoded protein: CSTRLDTQYF.